This T cell receptor beta chain was sequenced during a study of shared clonotypes between healthy human individuals. Germline V gene sequence: CDR1 MNHNY, CDR2 SVGAGI (reference sequence). CDR3 length: 16 residues. V gave up 6 bases and J gave up 2 bases, with 20 bases separating them. Naive-designated CD8 cells lacked CD45RO, were positively enriched for CCR7, and omitted terminally differentiated effector memory CD45RA+ cells. Authors' data handling: ImmunoSEQ output lacked quality scores and full-length reads, limiting matched filtering. Clones were sequenced by immunoSEQ multiplex PCR, and TCRdb holds only the in-frame ones, with some missing. The D gene and trimming were derived from the DNA, and the V and J assignments and clone size from that table. The sample gives approximately 650,000 clones, roughly 96% of which show up once; 0.1% to 0.11% is in the top ten.

Sequenced material: naive CD8+ T cells sorted from blood. This chain connects TRBV6-6 to TRBJ2-7, with a possible D match to TRBD1 (6 bases). This receptor was taken from a woman in her twenties or thirties in good health. The DNA for the CDR3 is TGTGCCAGCAGCCCCTCGCAGGGGTCGGTTACCTACGAGCAGTACTTC. It yields the protein CASSPSQGSVTYEQYF.